This TCR beta chain is from a study of blood T cell repertoires in COVID-19. Across the study: The United States, Italy and Spain provided the acute and convalescent COVID-19 samples. Sources were T cells, B-cell-depleted T cells, or PBMCs; the material itself was cDNA or gDNA.

Original handling: Amplification of reference gene primers was used by the study to estimate nucleated cell counts. Sequenced by immunoSEQ multiplex PCR; TCRdb stores in-frame clones only, minus some. The V and J calls and clone size come from that table; D and trimming were worked out from the DNA. This table has some 70,000 clones, around 90% appearing once. CDR1 and CDR2 from the germline V gene are SEHNR and FQNEAQ (reference sequence). Germline trimming cut 5 bases from V and 6 bases from J; bases unmatched to any gene: 8. The CDR3 spans 15 residues. This clone was counted a few times. Sequences were obtained from peripheral blood. The TCR sequence derives from a man aged 45-65 years with active COVID-19. V usage is TRBV7-9 and J usage is TRBJ2-7; 12 bases are shared with TRBD2. The CDR3 DNA reads as TGTGCCAGCAGCCAATCTAGCGGGAGGGACGGCGAGCAGTACTTC. This sequence encodes CASSQSSGRDGEQYF. The full variable domain, with the rest looked up from reference TRBV7-9 and TRBJ2-7, is DTGVSQNPRHKITKRGQNVTFRCDPISEHNRLYWYRQTLGQGPEFLTYFQNEAQLEKSRLLSDRFSAERPKGSFSTLEIQRTEQGDSAMYLCASSQSSGRDGEQYFGPGTRLTVT.